The 27 T cell receptor beta chains below were found in one sample sequenced in a study of graft-versus-host responses after intestinal transplantation. TCRdb's copy holds only in-frame clones and misses some; the assay was immunoSEQ multiplex PCR. The repertoire consists of roughly 38,000 clones, with around 94% occurring once and the leading ten covering roughly 0.71%. The source was PBMCs, collected 16 days after intestinal transplant. The receptor source for this set is a human patient who received an intestinal transplant, so some T cells may come from the graft donor.

The genes are TRBV27 and TRBJ2-1, with D hard to call. V was clipped by 10 bases and J by 6 bases, with 10 bases between them. The germline V gene has CDR1 MNHEY and CDR2 SMNVEV (reference sequence). The length of the CDR3 is 11 residues. In DNA, the CDR3 is TGTGCCATCTCAAACTTCAATGAGCAGTTCTTC. This codes for CAISNFNEQFF.

The chain combines TRBV27 with TRBJ1-5, with TRBD1 matching over 7 bases. The CDR3 loop spans 14 amino acids. Germline values: CDR1 MNHEY, CDR2 SMNVEV (reference sequence). The V and J ends lost 7 bases and 7 bases, in that order; junction bases with no gene match: 10. The DNA for the CDR3 is TGTGCCAGCAAGTTCAGGGGGTCTGGCCAGCCCCAGCATTTT. Translating gives CASKFRGSGQPQHF.

The chain employs TRBV2 and TRBJ1-2; no reliable D call. This CDR3 is built from 12 residues. The V and J ends lost 3 bases and 3 bases respectively, with 5 bases between them. Germline V CDR1 and CDR2: SNHLY, FYNNEI. The CDR3 DNA is TGTGCCAGCAGTGACGCTGACTATGGCTACACCTTC. Encoded protein: CASSDADYGYTF.

This rearrangement joins TRBV10-3 to TRBJ2-1; D is possibly TRBD2 (6 bases). Trimming shortened V by 7 bases and J by 2 bases, and 12 bases separated the two germline ends. Germline V CDR1 and CDR2: ENHRY, SYGVKD. The CDR3 contains 14 residues. The CDR3 DNA reads TGTGCCATCACTCTGACTAGACCCTACAATGAGCAGTTCTTC. It specifies CAITLTRPYNEQFF.

V usage is TRBV28 and J usage is TRBJ2-3, with D hard to call. V was trimmed by 2 bases and J by 0 bases, leaving 3 bases between them. Germline-derived CDR1 and CDR2 are MDHEN and SYDVKM. The CDR3 runs to 13 residues. CDR3 bases: TGTGCCAGCAGTTTACAGAGCACAGATACGCAGTATTTT. It specifies CASSLQSTDTQYF. Looking up the rest from reference TRBV28 and TRBJ2-3 gives the full variable domain: DVKVTQSSRYLVKRTGEKVFLECVQDMDHENMFWYRQDPGLGLRLIYFSYDVKMKEKGDIPEGYSVSREKKERFSLILESASTNQTSMYLCASSLQSTDTQYFGPGTRLTVL.

The chain carries TRBV20-1 and TRBJ1-5; D is unresolved. Germline V CDR1 and CDR2: DFQATT, SNEGSKA (reference sequence). V was clipped by 8 bases and J by 1 base, with 6 bases between them. CDR3 length: 11 residues. The CDR3 bases are TGCAGTCTGGGGAGCAATCAGCCCCAGCATTTT. Protein: CSLGSNQPQHF.

This chain links TRBV9 with TRBJ2-3; 13 bases line up with TRBD2. Germline values: CDR1 SGDLS, CDR2 YYNGEE. The CDR3 contains 17 residues. V was pared by 3 bases and J by 8 bases, with 12 bases of the junction left unmatched. CDR3 residues: CASSGSGTSGEQATQYF. CDR3 bases: TGTGCCAGCAGCGGATCCGGGACTAGCGGGGAGCAGGCTACGCAGTATTTT.

The CDR3 sequence is CASREVGEAFF. The CDR3 nucleotides read TGTGCCAGCAGGGAAGTTGGTGAAGCTTTCTTT. The chain has TRBV28 and TRBJ1-1; D is unresolved. Trimming left V 6 bases short and J 7 bases short, with 9 bases between. This CDR3 is 11 amino acids long. Germline CDR1 MDHEN, CDR2 SYDVKM.

The CDR3 DNA reads as TGTGCCAGCAGCTTCTTTTTCCCCCAAGGGGAATTTAGAGAAGCTTTCTTT. It yields the protein CASSFFFPQGEFREAFF. The chain carries TRBV11-2 and TRBJ1-1; possibly TRBD1 for D (5 bases). This CDR3 is 17 amino acids long. Trimming removed 3 bases at V and 8 bases at J, with 25 bases between. Germline CDR1 and CDR2: SGHAT and FQNNGV.

The rearrangement joins TRBV9 to TRBJ2-1, with TRBD1 matching over 7 bases. The CDR3 contains 18 residues. Germline lookup yields CDR1 SGDLS and CDR2 YYNGEE. V was pared by 3 bases and J by 7 bases, with 19 bases of the junction left unmatched. The CDR3 reads CASSARQGSPLGWNEQFF. As DNA, the CDR3 is TGTGCCAGCAGCGCCAGACAGGGTTCGCCTCTCGGGTGGAATGAGCAGTTCTTC.

As DNA, the CDR3 is TGTGCCAGTAGTATATTGGCGACCGGGACAGGGGCCCCCGAGCAGTACTTC. Residues: CASSILATGTGAPEQYF. This chain connects TRBV19 to TRBJ2-7, with 10 bases that match TRBD1. The CDR3 consists of 17 residues. Germline-derived CDR1 and CDR2 are LNHDA and SQIVND (reference sequence). V trimming: 2 bases; J trimming: 6 bases; junction bases outside the gene matches: 13.

The chain combines TRBV30 with TRBJ1-6, with 7 positions matching TRBD1. The CDR3 has 13 residues. Looked up from germline, CDR1 is GTSNPN and CDR2 is SVGIG (reference sequence). With V trimmed by 3 bases and J by 7 bases, 3 bases remained unmatched. CDR3 residues: CAWSAGQNSPLHF. The CDR3 DNA reads as TGTGCCTGGAGCGCGGGACAGAATTCACCCCTCCACTTT.

The chain carries TRBV13 and TRBJ1-1; D may be TRBD1 (6 bases). Looked up from germline, CDR1 is PRHDT and CDR2 is FYEKMQ (reference sequence). Trimming cost V 1 base and J 3 bases, with 12 bases left between them. The length of the CDR3 is 15 residues. CDR3 amino acids: CASSLVLNRDTEAFF. The DNA of the CDR3 is TGTGCCAGCAGCTTAGTCTTGAACAGGGACACTGAAGCTTTCTTT.

The chain carries TRBV9 and TRBJ1-3; the D is unclear. Germline V gene data show CDR1 as SGDLS and CDR2 as YYNGEE. The CDR3 extends over 15 amino acids. With 2 bases removed from V and 0 bases from J, the gap between germline ends came to 9 bases. CDR3 sequence: CASSVDIFSGNTIYF. The CDR3 DNA reads as TGTGCCAGCAGCGTTGACATCTTCTCTGGAAACACCATATATTTT. The variable domain in full, with the rest retrieved from reference TRBV9 and TRBJ1-3, is DSGVTQTPKHLITATGQRVTLRCSPRSGDLSVYWYQQSLDQGLQFLIQYYNGEERAKGNILERFSAQQFPDLHSELNLSSLELGDSALYFCASSVDIFSGNTIYFGEGSWLTVV.

The chain couples TRBV9 to TRBJ2-3, with TRBD1 identical over 10 bases. In germline, CDR1 is SGDLS, CDR2 YYNGEE. J lost 3 bases, V lost 3 bases, and 10 bases had no gene match. The CDR3 loop spans 17 amino acids. The chain's CDR3 is CASSATDRGLGTDTQYF. CDR3 nucleotide sequence: TGTGCCAGCAGCGCGACCGACAGGGGGCTAGGGACAGATACGCAGTATTTT.

Here the CDR3 reads CASSVGSYEKLFF. Here the CDR3 DNA reads TGTGCCAGCAGCGTAGGGTCCTATGAAAAACTGTTTTTT. This chain connects TRBV9 to TRBJ1-4; D gene unclear. Germline V lookup: CDR1 SGDLS, CDR2 YYNGEE. This CDR3 contains 13 residues. The ends were cut back, 0 bases at V and 6 bases at J, with 6 bases in the middle.

The chain has TRBV6-5 and TRBJ1-1; a possible D gene is TRBD1 (6 bases). The CDR3 runs 12 residues. CDR1 and CDR2 (germline): MNHEY, SVGAGI. V lost 5 bases, J lost 8 bases, and 12 bases lay in between. The CDR3 DNA reads TGTGCCAGCAGTGAGGACAGCCCCGAAGCTTTCTTT. Its translation: CASSEDSPEAFF.

This clone was counted a single time. This rearrangement joins TRBV25-1 to TRBJ2-4; either TRBD1 or TRBD2 may fit D (5 bases each). Germline loops: CDR1 MGHDK, CDR2 SYGVNS. CDR3 length: 13 residues. V gave up 5 bases and J gave up 6 bases, with 11 bases separating them. The CDR3 DNA reads TGTGCCAGCAGTATACCCGGGACAAACATTCAGTACTTC. The encoded protein is CASSIPGTNIQYF.

The chain joins TRBV5-4 to TRBJ2-5; a weak D match, TRBD1 (7 bases). The CDR3 totals 16 residues. From germline, CDR1 is SGHNT and CDR2 YYREEE (reference sequence). V gave up 0 bases and J gave up 4 bases, with 16 bases separating them. In DNA, the CDR3 is TGTGCCAGCAGCTTGGTAGGGCGGGACAGAGGAGAGACCCAGTACTTC. The encoded protein is CASSLVGRDRGETQYF.

V and J are TRBV6-1 and TRBJ2-3, with 7 nucleotides matching TRBD2. Unmatched junction bases numbered 5, after V lost 0 bases and J lost 8 bases. The germline V gene has CDR1 MNHNS and CDR2 SASEGT. The CDR3 length is 14 residues. CDR3 residues: CASSEATSVGTQYF. Written as DNA, the CDR3 is TGTGCCAGCAGTGAAGCAACTAGCGTCGGTACGCAGTATTTT.

This chain connects TRBV7-3 to TRBJ2-5; 9 bases fit TRBD1. The ends lost 5 bases at V and 5 bases at J; junction bases unmatched: 12. Germline loops: CDR1 SGHTA, CDR2 FQGTGA. This CDR3 is built from 16 residues. The CDR3: CASSPRPQGAGETQYF. For the CDR3, the DNA is TGTGCCAGCAGCCCCCGCCCACAGGGGGCGGGTGAGACCCAGTACTTC.

The chain has TRBV5-4 and TRBJ1-1; D not certain. CDR3 length: 14 amino acids. CDR1 and CDR2 (germline): SGHNT, YYREEE (reference sequence). The V end lost 0 bases, the J end lost 1 base, and 7 bases lay between the germline ends. The CDR3 DNA sequence: TGTGCCAGCAGCTTGGGCGCAGAGAACACTGAAGCTTTCTTT. This sequence encodes CASSLGAENTEAFF.

The J gene is TRBJ1-2, the V gene TRBV6-5; tentative D call: TRBD1 (6 bases). CDR3 length equals 13 residues. Trimming stripped 5 bases from V and 8 bases from J, with 15 bases between. Germline lookup yields CDR1 MNHEY and CDR2 SVGAGI. CDR3 DNA sequence: TGTGCCAGCAGTCAAACAGGGAAAGAGGGCTACACCTTC. This translates into CASSQTGKEGYTF.

This clone was seen only once. The chain recombines TRBV9 with TRBJ2-1, with 8 positions matching TRBD1. Trimming at V came to 0 bases and at J to 6 bases, leaving 5 bases not matched to a gene. The CDR3 totals 15 residues. Germline-derived CDR1 and CDR2 are SGDLS and YYNGEE. CDR3 in amino acids: CASSVGTGYSNEQFF. Written as DNA, the CDR3 is TGTGCCAGCAGCGTAGGGACAGGGTATAGCAATGAGCAGTTCTTC.

The rearrangement joins TRBV28 to TRBJ1-2; D not certain. CDR3 size: 13 residues. Germline V gene lookup returns CDR1 MDHEN and CDR2 SYDVKM. V was clipped by 4 bases and J by 5 bases, with 11 bases between them. The CDR3: CASSSLGSYGYTF. The CDR3 DNA reads TGTGCCAGCAGTTCGTTAGGAAGTTATGGCTACACCTTC.

This chain connects TRBV27 to TRBJ1-5, with 9 bases lining up with TRBD1. The CDR3 has 16 amino acids. V lost 5 bases to trimming and J lost 0 bases; unmatched junction nucleotides: 5. Germline values: CDR1 MNHEY, CDR2 SMNVEV (reference sequence). This CDR3 reads CASSRQGGYSNQPQHF. CDR3 coding DNA: TGTGCCAGCAGTCGACAGGGGGGATATAGCAATCAGCCCCAGCATTTT.

J is TRBJ2-5 and V is TRBV7-2; D is unresolved. Germline V lookup: CDR1 SGHTA, CDR2 FQGNSA. V dropped 1 base and J dropped 2 bases, with 5 bases sitting between them. This CDR3 spans 13 amino acids. The CDR3 DNA sequence: TGTGCCAGCAGCTTAGTCGTACAAGAGACCCAGTACTTC. Amino acids: CASSLVVQETQYF.